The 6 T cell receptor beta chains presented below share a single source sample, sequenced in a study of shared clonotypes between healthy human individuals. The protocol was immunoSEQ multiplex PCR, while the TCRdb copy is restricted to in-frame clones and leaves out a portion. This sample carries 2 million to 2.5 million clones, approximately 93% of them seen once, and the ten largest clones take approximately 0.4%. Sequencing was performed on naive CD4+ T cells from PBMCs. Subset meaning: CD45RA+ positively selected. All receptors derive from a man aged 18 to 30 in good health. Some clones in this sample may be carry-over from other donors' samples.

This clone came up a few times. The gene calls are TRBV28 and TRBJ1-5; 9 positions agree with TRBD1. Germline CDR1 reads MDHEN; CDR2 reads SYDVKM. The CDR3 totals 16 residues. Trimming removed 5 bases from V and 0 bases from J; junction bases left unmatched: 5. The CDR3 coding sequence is TGTGCCAGCAGTCTTAGGGACAGGGCTAGCAATCAGCCCCAGCATTTT. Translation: CASSLRDRASNQPQHF.

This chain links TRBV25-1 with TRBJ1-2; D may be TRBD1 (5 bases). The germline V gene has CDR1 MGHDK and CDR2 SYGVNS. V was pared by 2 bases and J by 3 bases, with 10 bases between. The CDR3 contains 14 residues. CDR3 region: CASSEAGSDYGYTF. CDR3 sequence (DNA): TGTGCCAGCAGTGAAGCAGGGAGTGACTATGGCTACACCTTC.

In DNA, the CDR3 is TGTGCCAGCAGGCCAGGGGACCGAGGCACAGATACGCAGTATTTT. Translating it yields CASRPGDRGTDTQYF. The V gene is TRBV5-4, the J gene TRBJ2-3, with a possible D match to TRBD1 (6 bases). Germline V lookup: CDR1 SGHNT, CDR2 YYREEE (reference sequence). The V and J ends lost 5 bases and 1 base respectively, with 14 bases between them. CDR3 size: 15 residues.

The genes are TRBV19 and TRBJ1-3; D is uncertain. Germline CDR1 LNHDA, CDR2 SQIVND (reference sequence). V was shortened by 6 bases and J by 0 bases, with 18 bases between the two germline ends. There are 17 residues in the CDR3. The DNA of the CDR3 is TGTGCCAGTAGAGCCGGACGGAACGCGCCCTCTGGAAACACCATATATTTT. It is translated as CASRAGRNAPSGNTIYF.

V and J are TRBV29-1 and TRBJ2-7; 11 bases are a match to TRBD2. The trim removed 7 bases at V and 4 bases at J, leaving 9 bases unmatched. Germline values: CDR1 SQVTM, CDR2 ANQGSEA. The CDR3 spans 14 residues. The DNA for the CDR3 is TGCAGCGCTGGCACTAGCGGGAGTCGGTACGAGCAGTACTTC. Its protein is CSAGTSGSRYEQYF.

The CDR3 spells CASSQGVTQPQHF. DNA for the CDR3: TGTGCCAGCAGCCAAGGGGTTACTCAGCCCCAGCATTTT. This chain uses TRBV14 with TRBJ1-5, with D uncertain. Between the trimmed V and J ends, which lost 1 base and 6 bases, there was a span of 7 bases. Germline assignment: CDR1 SGHDN and CDR2 FVKESK. This CDR3 is built from 13 residues.